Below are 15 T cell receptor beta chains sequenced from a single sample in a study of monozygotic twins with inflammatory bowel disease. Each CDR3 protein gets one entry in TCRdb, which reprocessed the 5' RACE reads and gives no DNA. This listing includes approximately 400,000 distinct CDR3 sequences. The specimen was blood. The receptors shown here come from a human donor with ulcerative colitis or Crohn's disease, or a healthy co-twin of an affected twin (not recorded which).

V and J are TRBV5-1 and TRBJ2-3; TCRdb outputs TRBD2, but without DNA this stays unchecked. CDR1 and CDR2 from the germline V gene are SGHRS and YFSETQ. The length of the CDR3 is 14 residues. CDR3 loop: CASSRDWRGDTQYF. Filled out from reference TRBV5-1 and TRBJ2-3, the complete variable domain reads KAGVTQTPRYLIKTRGQQVTLSCSPISGHRSVSWYQQTPGQGLQFLFEYFSETQRNKGNFPGRFSGRQFSNSRSEMNVSTLELGDSALYLCASSRDWRGDTQYFGPGTRLTVL.

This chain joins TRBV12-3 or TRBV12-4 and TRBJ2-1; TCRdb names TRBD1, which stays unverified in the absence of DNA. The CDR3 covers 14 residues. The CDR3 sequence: CASSVSFPRGEQFF.

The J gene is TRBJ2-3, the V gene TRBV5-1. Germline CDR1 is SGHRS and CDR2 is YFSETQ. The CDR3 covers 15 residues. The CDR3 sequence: CASFDRPASTDTQYF.

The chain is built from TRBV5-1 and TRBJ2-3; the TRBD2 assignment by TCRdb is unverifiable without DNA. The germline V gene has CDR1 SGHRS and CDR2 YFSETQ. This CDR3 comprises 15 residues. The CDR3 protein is CASRSGAVNTDTQYF.

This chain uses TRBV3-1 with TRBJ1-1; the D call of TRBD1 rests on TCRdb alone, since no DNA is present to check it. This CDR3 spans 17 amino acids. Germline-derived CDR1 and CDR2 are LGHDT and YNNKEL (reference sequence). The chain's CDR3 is CASSLSPPGQMNTEAFF.

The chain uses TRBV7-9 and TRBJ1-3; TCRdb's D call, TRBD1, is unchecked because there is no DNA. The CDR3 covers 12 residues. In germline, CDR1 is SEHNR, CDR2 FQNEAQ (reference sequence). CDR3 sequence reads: CASKDRKNTIYF.

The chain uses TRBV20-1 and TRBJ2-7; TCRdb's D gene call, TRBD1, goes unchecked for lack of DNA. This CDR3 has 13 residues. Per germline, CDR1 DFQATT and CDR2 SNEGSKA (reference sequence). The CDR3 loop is CSALTGGHYEQYF.

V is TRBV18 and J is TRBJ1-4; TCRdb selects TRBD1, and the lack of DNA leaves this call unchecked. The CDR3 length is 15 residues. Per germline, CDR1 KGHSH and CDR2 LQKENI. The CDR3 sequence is CASSAPRDGDEKLFF. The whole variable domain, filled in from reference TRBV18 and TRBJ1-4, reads NAGVMQNPRHLVRRRGQEARLRCSPMKGHSHVYWYRQLPEEGLKFMVYLQKENIIDESGMPKERFSAEFPKEGPSILRIQQVVRGDSAAYFCASSAPRDGDEKLFFGSGTQLSVL.

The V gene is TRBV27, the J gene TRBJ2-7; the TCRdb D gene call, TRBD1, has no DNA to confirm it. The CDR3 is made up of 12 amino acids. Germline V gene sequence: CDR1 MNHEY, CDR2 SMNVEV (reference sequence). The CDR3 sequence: CASRDTPYEQYF.

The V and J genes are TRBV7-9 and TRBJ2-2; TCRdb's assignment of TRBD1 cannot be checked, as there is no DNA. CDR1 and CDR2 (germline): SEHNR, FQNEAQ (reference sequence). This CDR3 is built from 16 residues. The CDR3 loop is CASSRAGASNTGELFF.

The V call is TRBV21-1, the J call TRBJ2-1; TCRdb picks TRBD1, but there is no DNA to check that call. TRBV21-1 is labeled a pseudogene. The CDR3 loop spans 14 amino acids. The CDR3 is CASSMLDRENEQFF.

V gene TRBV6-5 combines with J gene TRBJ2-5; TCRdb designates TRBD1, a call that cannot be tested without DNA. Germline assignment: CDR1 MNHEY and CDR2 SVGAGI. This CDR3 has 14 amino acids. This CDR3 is CASSLGRLRETQYF.

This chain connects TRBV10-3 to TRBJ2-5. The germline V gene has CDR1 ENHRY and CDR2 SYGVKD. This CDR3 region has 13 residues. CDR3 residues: CAISELFGETQYF.

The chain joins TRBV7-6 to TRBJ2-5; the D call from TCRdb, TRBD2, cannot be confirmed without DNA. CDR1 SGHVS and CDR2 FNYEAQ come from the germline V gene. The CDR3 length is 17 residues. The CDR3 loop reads CASSKTSGRVVFETQYF.

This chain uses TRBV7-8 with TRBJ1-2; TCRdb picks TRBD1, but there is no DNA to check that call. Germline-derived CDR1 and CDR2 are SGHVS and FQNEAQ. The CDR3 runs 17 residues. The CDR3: CASSLNPLDRTNYGYTF.